These 3 T cell receptor beta chains came from one sample sequenced in a study of breast tumors, draining lymph nodes, adjacent tissues. Samples came from axillary lymph nodes draining the breast cancer. TCRdb re-derived calls from the multiplex PCR reads in MiXCR, one entry per CDR3 protein. In the table there are some 150,000 distinct CDR3 sequences, 20% to 25% of which are singletons. Input material: axillary lymph node tissue. Every receptor here comes from a female donor with breast cancer. Some clones in this sample may be carry-over from other donors' samples.

At least ten counts were recorded for this clonotype. V and J are TRBV20-1 and TRBJ2-1; unclear D gene. The V and J ends lost 5 bases and 7 bases respectively, with 21 bases between them. CDR1 and CDR2 from the germline V gene are DFQATT and SNEGSKA (reference sequence). CDR3 length: 15 residues. DNA for the CDR3: TGCAGTGCTTCCACCGGGCCAAGCAGTGGGAATGAGCAGTTCTTC. Its protein product is CSASTGPSSGNEQFF.

This clonotype has a count of ten or more. The chain joins TRBV11-1 to TRBJ2-5; TRBD2 matches at 7 bases. V lost 1 base to trimming and J lost 5 bases; unmatched junction nucleotides: 7. The CDR3 is made up of 15 amino acids. Germline assignment: CDR1 SGHAT and CDR2 FQDESV (reference sequence). In nucleotides, the CDR3 is TGTGCCAGCAGCTTAGTATTGCGGGAGCATGAGACCCAGTACTTC. This codes for CASSLVLREHETQYF.

This clonotype was seen ten or more times. The chain is built from TRBV12-3 or TRBV12-4 and TRBJ2-2; either TRBD1 or TRBD2 may fit D (5 bases each). Trimming removed 4 bases at V and 5 bases at J, with 11 bases between. The CDR3 is 14 residues long. The CDR3 DNA sequence: TGTGCCAGCAGTTCACGGGGCAGTACCGGGGAGCTGTTTTTT. Protein product: CASSSRGSTGELFF.